This T cell receptor beta chain derives from a study of regulatory T cells in long-lasting Graves disease. Combining iRepertoire HTBI primers with Arm-PCR of CDR3 regions, the authors built TCR beta libraries. TCRdb itself ran the multiplex PCR reads through MiXCR, one entry per CDR3 protein. The sample carries 350,000 to 450,000 distinct CDR3 sequences, roughly 17% recorded once. This CDR3 has 14 amino acids. V was trimmed by 5 bases and J by 5 bases, leaving 15 bases between them. The V gene's germline CDR1 is MDHEN and CDR2 SYDVKM. Indicated time point: newly diagnosed GD, antithyroid drugs for less than 3 months. PBMCs provided the RNA from which the TCR library was made. The sample was also reused in another study, on T cells in Graves' hyperthyroidism and ophthalmopathy. That study reports: The HTBI primer set drove a first-round RT-PCR of the TCR CDR3.

This sample comprised peripheral blood mononuclear cells (PBMCs), obtained at new diagnosis, from a patient treated with antithyroid drugs. This receptor was identified in a man aged 40-49 years with Graves disease. The chain carries TRBV28 and TRBJ2-5; D is unresolved. The DNA of the CDR3 is TGTGCCAGCAGTCCCCCCCGGAATTGGGAGACCCAGTACTTC. Protein sequence: CASSPPRNWETQYF.